The 26 T cell receptor beta chains in this list originate from one sample, sequenced in a study of PD-1 blockade in classical Hodgkin lymphoma. Every single patient, without exception, relapsed after autologous stem cell transplantation, and brentuximab vedotin exposure varied. Produced via immunoSEQ multiplex PCR; TCRdb's table is partial and in-frame only. This table has roughly 97,000 clones, roughly 88% appearing once. The sequences come from peripheral blood mononuclear cells (PBMCs), collected at baseline. The receptors were sampled from a human donor with classical Hodgkin lymphoma.

V usage is TRBV5-1 and J usage is TRBJ2-4; 7 bases are a match to TRBD2. Trimming at V came to 3 bases and at J to 3 bases, leaving 9 bases not matched to a gene. The CDR3 consists of 16 residues. Germline assignment: CDR1 SGHRS and CDR2 YFSETQ. CDR3: CASSSELGGVKNIQYF. The CDR3 DNA reads as TGCGCCAGCAGCTCGGAACTGGGAGGGGTCAAAAACATTCAGTACTTC.

The gene calls are TRBV10-3 and TRBJ1-5; TRBD1 is a possible D gene (5 bases). The CDR3 runs to 13 residues. The germline gives CDR1 ENHRY, CDR2 SYGVKD. V lost 6 bases, J lost 5 bases, and 11 bases lay in between. The CDR3 nucleotides read TGTGCCATCAGGAGGGACGGCGATCAGCCCCAGCATTTT. It translates to CAIRRDGDQPQHF.

V usage is TRBV7-2 and J usage is TRBJ2-2, with 10 bases lining up with TRBD2. The CDR3 totals 14 residues. Germline-derived CDR1 and CDR2 are SGHTA and FQGNSA. With 3 bases clipped from V and 7 bases from J, the junction kept 2 bases outside the gene matches. The CDR3 protein is CASSFLAGDGELFF. Here the CDR3 DNA reads TGTGCCAGCAGCTTCCTAGCGGGAGACGGGGAGCTGTTTTTT.

The chain joins TRBV6-1 to TRBJ1-1; D perhaps matches TRBD1 (6 bases). Trimming stripped 7 bases from V and 3 bases from J, with 15 bases between. This CDR3 spans 14 amino acids. Germline CDR1 is MNHNS and CDR2 is SASEGT. CDR3 residues: CASNMDSIYTEAFF. The CDR3 DNA sequence: TGTGCCAGCAATATGGACAGCATATACACTGAAGCTTTCTTT.

The chain links TRBV15 to TRBJ1-1; the match to TRBD1 covers 7 bases. Germline assignment: CDR1 LNHNV and CDR2 YYDKDF (reference sequence). The CDR3 covers 15 residues. Losses at the gene ends were 0 bases for V and 4 bases for J; bases not matched to a gene: 5. In DNA, the CDR3 is TGTGCCACCAGCAGAGATCTGGCAGGGGGCACTGAAGCTTTCTTT. Its protein is CATSRDLAGGTEAFF.

In this sample, this clone turned up once. The chain combines TRBV9 with TRBJ2-7, with TRBD2 matching 7 bases. Germline V gene sequence: CDR1 SGDLS, CDR2 YYNGEE. Trimming took 0 bases from V and 5 from J; bases not matched to a gene: 2. This CDR3 comprises 13 residues. The CDR3 coding sequence is TGTGCCAGCAGCGTAGATCTAGCGGACGAGCAGTACTTC. Translated, it gives CASSVDLADEQYF.

The J gene is TRBJ2-7, the V gene TRBV19; perhaps TRBD1 as D (5 bases). Trimming pared 5 bases from V and 3 bases from J, leaving 11 bases between. The CDR3 spans 13 residues. Germline V gene lookup returns CDR1 LNHDA and CDR2 SQIVND (reference sequence). The CDR3 nucleotides read TGTGCCAGTAGTCCCCAGGGTCTCTACGAGCAGTACTTC. This encodes CASSPQGLYEQYF.

The J gene is TRBJ2-5, the V gene TRBV2; TRBD1 is a possible D gene (6 bases). Germline values: CDR1 SNHLY, CDR2 FYNNEI. V was shortened by 2 bases and J by 2 bases, with 6 bases between the two germline ends. CDR3 length: 13 residues. CDR3 loop: CASSETGQETQYF. The DNA for the CDR3 is TGTGCCAGCAGTGAAACAGGGCAAGAGACCCAGTACTTC.

This chain links TRBV15 with TRBJ2-2, with 7 bases fitting TRBD1. The CDR3 consists of 15 residues. The V gene's germline CDR1 is LNHNV and CDR2 YYDKDF (reference sequence). The V and J ends lost 3 bases and 6 bases, in that order; junction bases with no gene match: 7. DNA of the CDR3: TGTGCCACCAGCAGGAGGGCAGGGGGACCCGGGGAGCTGTTTTTT. As protein: CATSRRAGGPGELFF. The whole variable domain, filled in from reference TRBV15 and TRBJ2-2, reads DAMVIQNPRYQVTQFGKPVTLSCSQTLNHNVMYWYQQKSSQAPKLLFHYYDKDFNNEADTPDNFQSRRPNTSFCFLDIRSPGLGDTAMYLCATSRRAGGPGELFFGEGSRLTVL.

This clone was seen a handful of times. V usage is TRBV30 and J usage is TRBJ1-3, with D hard to call. Germline V gene lookup returns CDR1 GTSNPN and CDR2 SVGIG (reference sequence). The CDR3 totals 16 residues. Trimming stripped 2 bases from V and 4 bases from J, with 18 bases between. The CDR3 DNA follows: TGTGCCTGGAGTCACGGCAGATCCGTATTGGGAAACACCATATATTTT. Protein sequence: CAWSHGRSVLGNTIYF.

The chain uses TRBV6-1 and TRBJ1-4; TRBD1 agrees at 11 bases. The CDR3 has 13 amino acids. Germline V gene lookup returns CDR1 MNHNS and CDR2 SASEGT. Germline trimming cut 6 bases from V and 7 bases from J; bases unmatched to any gene: 1. Written as DNA, the CDR3 is TGTGCCAGCAGCGGGACAGGGGGTGAAAAACTGTTTTTT. As protein: CASSGTGGEKLFF.

Only a few counts were recorded for this clone. The chain has TRBV18 and TRBJ1-5, with 9 bases identical to TRBD1. There are 14 residues in the CDR3. CDR1 is KGHSH and CDR2 is LQKENI in the germline V gene. V trimming: 4 bases; J trimming: 6 bases; junction bases outside the gene matches: 4. CDR3 sequence: CASSQGQGGQPQHF. The CDR3 DNA reads TGTGCCAGCTCACAGGGACAGGGAGGTCAGCCCCAGCATTTT.

The V call is TRBV28, the J call TRBJ2-3; D remains unclear. Trimming removed 5 bases from V and 3 bases from J, with 12 bases in between. Germline V gene sequence: CDR1 MDHEN, CDR2 SYDVKM. The CDR3 consists of 14 residues. CDR3 nucleotide sequence: TGTGCCAGCAGTCCCCTCGCTCTGACAGATACGCAGTATTTT. Amino acid sequence: CASSPLALTDTQYF.

The chain carries TRBV4-2 and TRBJ2-3, with 7 bases aligning to TRBD1. CDR1 LGHNA and CDR2 YNFKEQ come from the germline V gene. CDR3 length: 15 residues. Trimming at V came to 1 base and at J to 4 bases, leaving 5 bases not matched to a gene. CDR3 bases: TGTGCCAGCAGCCAAGGGAGGCAGGGGGCAGATACGCAGTATTTT. Amino acids: CASSQGRQGADTQYF.

The chain links TRBV28 to TRBJ2-5; 9 bases fit TRBD2. The germline gives CDR1 MDHEN, CDR2 SYDVKM. This CDR3 region has 14 residues. V lost 6 bases, J lost 6 bases, and 8 bases stayed unmatched. In nucleotides, the CDR3 is TGTGCCAGCAGCATTCTTAGCGGGAGAAAGACCCAGTACTTC. It translates to CASSILSGRKTQYF. The full variable domain, its missing parts supplied by reference TRBV28 and TRBJ2-5, is DVKVTQSSRYLVKRTGEKVFLECVQDMDHENMFWYRQDPGLGLRLIYFSYDVKMKEKGDIPEGYSVSREKKERFSLILESASTNQTSMYLCASSILSGRKTQYFGPGTRLLVL.

This clone was recorded only once. The J gene is TRBJ1-1, the V gene TRBV19; D gene uncertain. The V end was cut by 3 bases, the J end by 5 bases, with 13 bases between. The germline V gene encodes CDR1 LNHDA and CDR2 SQIVND (reference sequence). The CDR3 has 14 residues. CDR3 sequence: CASSMVRSGTEAFF. CDR3 bases: TGTGCCAGTAGTATGGTCAGGTCGGGGACTGAAGCTTTCTTT.

The rearrangement links TRBV4-1 to TRBJ2-6; 10 bases fit TRBD1. Trimming cost V 2 bases and J 2 bases; bases outside gene matches: 15. Germline CDR1 is MGHRA and CDR2 is YSYEKL. There are 21 residues in the CDR3. As DNA, the CDR3 is TGCGCCAGCAGCCAATCTTTTCTGTCCGGGACAGGGGATACTGGGGCCAACGTCCTGACTTTC. Translating it yields CASSQSFLSGTGDTGANVLTF.

This chain joins TRBV19 and TRBJ2-1; TRBD1 aligns across 8 bases. Germline V gene data show CDR1 as LNHDA and CDR2 as SQIVND (reference sequence). V gave up 6 bases and J gave up 4 bases; unmatched junction bases: 8. The CDR3 has 15 residues. The CDR3 DNA sequence: TGTGCCAGTAGCCCGAGACAGGGGTTTTACAATGAGCAGTTCTTC. Translation gives CASSPRQGFYNEQFF.

CDR3 in amino acids: CASSTQGYEGEQYF. The CDR3 nucleotides read TGTGCCAGTAGTACCCAGGGATACGAGGGAGAGCAGTACTTC. This chain links TRBV19 with TRBJ2-7; tentatively, D is TRBD1 or TRBD2 (5 bases each). Germline V lookup: CDR1 LNHDA, CDR2 SQIVND (reference sequence). CDR3 length: 14 amino acids. Trimming left V 4 bases short and J 7 bases short, with 17 bases between.

Note on this clone: The conserved final phenylalanine or tryptophan is absent from the CDR3, which likely points to a read error. The chain couples TRBV6-5 to TRBJ1-1, with 7 bases fitting TRBD1. After removal of 6 bases from V and 0 bases from J, the junction contained 4 bases not matched to a gene. CDR1 and CDR2 from the germline V gene are MNHEY and SVGAGI. CDR3 length equals 14 residues. The CDR3 nucleotides are TGTGCCAGCAGACGGGACAGCGTGAACACTGAAGCTTTCCTT. It is translated as CASRRDSVNTEAFL.

The rearrangement joins TRBV10-3 to TRBJ1-1, with 8 bases identical to TRBD1. In germline, CDR1 is ENHRY, CDR2 SYGVKD. With 3 bases clipped from V and 3 bases from J, the junction kept 0 bases outside the gene matches. The CDR3 runs to 13 residues. The CDR3 nucleotides are TGTGCCATCAGTGACAGGGGGCACACTGAAGCTTTCTTT. This codes for CAISDRGHTEAFF.

This rearrangement joins TRBV29-1 to TRBJ1-2, with D uncertain. Germline assignment: CDR1 SQVTM and CDR2 ANQGSEA. V shed 4 bases and J shed 5 bases, with 17 bases lying between them. CDR3 length equals 14 residues. The CDR3 DNA is TGCAGCGTTGCGGAAGAGCTAACAACTTATGGCTACACCTTC. Protein sequence: CSVAEELTTYGYTF.

This clone was observed at least ten times. The CDR3 sequence: CAISGAGATDTQYF. The CDR3 region has the DNA TGTGCCATCAGTGGGGCGGGAGCAACAGATACGCAGTATTTT. The J gene is TRBJ2-3, the V gene TRBV10-3; 7 bases agree with TRBD2. Germline CDR1 is ENHRY and CDR2 is SYGVKD. This CDR3 comprises 14 residues. V trimming: 4 bases; J trimming: 3 bases; junction bases outside the gene matches: 4.

The chain uses TRBV6-5 and TRBJ2-2, with D possibly TRBD1 on 7 matching bases. Trimming shortened V by 3 bases and J by 8 bases, and 16 bases separated the two germline ends. Per germline, CDR1 MNHEY and CDR2 SVGAGI. The CDR3 runs 15 residues. CDR3 in amino acids: CASSYEGGGLGELFF. In DNA form, the CDR3 reads TGTGCCAGCAGTTATGAAGGAGGGGGCCTGGGGGAGCTGTTTTTT.

The V gene is TRBV7-9, the J gene TRBJ2-3; D possibly corresponds to TRBD1 (6 bases). Germline assignment: CDR1 SEHNR and CDR2 FQNEAQ (reference sequence). Trimming left V 6 bases short and J 7 bases short, with 23 bases between. The CDR3 spans 16 residues. The CDR3 protein is CASRTGTSVIQHTQYF. The CDR3, as DNA: TGTGCCAGCAGAACCGGGACATCAGTTATCCAGCATACGCAGTATTTT.

The chain couples TRBV6-1 to TRBJ1-2; 10 bases fit TRBD1. Germline loops: CDR1 MNHNS, CDR2 SASEGT. This CDR3 is built from 13 residues. Trimming at V came to 3 bases and at J to 8 bases, leaving 3 bases not matched to a gene. The CDR3 DNA is TGTGCCAGCAGTGATGGGACAGGGGTCGGCTACACCTTC. Protein sequence: CASSDGTGVGYTF.